These T cell receptor beta chains were read from a single sample in a study of CD4 and CD8 cells across lung adenocarcinoma regions. MiXCR was run by TCRdb on the PCR reads, yielding one entry per CDR3 protein. Of 10,000 to 15,000 distinct CDR3 sequences listed, around 50% are singletons. Sequencing input: CD8+ T cells from the margin of a lung tumor. The receptors come from a male donor with lung adenocarcinoma. The CD4 and CD8 labels of this study may be unreliable. The CDR3 runs from the conserved cysteine through the conserved F or W. The D gene is left open where the match is weak. Clone size is not always given. Where it is, it says once, few, many or a class for expanded clones.

D	size	V	J	CDR3	DNA
TRBD2	NA	TRBV6-1	TRBJ2-6	CASTGGGVRPGANVLTF	TGTGCCAGCACCGGGGGAGGGGTTCGTCCTGGCGCCAACGTCCTGACTTTC
NA	NA	TRBV30	TRBJ1-1	CAWSVPQSHRTNSMNTEAFF	TGTGCCTGGAGTGTACCCCAGTCACACCGGACCAACTCAATGAACACTGAAGCTTTCTTT
TRBD1	many	TRBV12-3/TRBV12-4	TRBJ2-3	CASSFGQGADTQYF	TGTGCCAGCAGTTTCGGTCAGGGGGCAGATACGCAGTATTTT
NA	medium-sized	TRBV6-5	TRBJ2-5	CASSYNQETQYF	TGTGCCAGCAGTTATAACCAAGAGACCCAGTACTTC
TRBD2	NA	TRBV6-8	TRBJ2-3	CASSYPLAERDQDTQYF	TGTGCCAGCAGTTACCCACTAGCGGAACGGGACCAAGATACGCAGTATTTT
NA	NA	TRBV6-5	TRBJ2-3	CASSYGGRFTDTQYF	TGTGCCAGCAGTTACGGGGGACGGTTCACAGATACGCAGTATTTT
NA	many	TRBV6-1	TRBJ2-1	CASRPRTGLHEQFF	TGTGCCAGCAGGCCCCGAACAGGGTTGCATGAGCAGTTCTTC
NA	once	TRBV27	TRBJ2-3	CAGRGGGDLDTQYF	TGTGCGGGCAGAGGAGGCGGCGACCTGGATACGCAGTATTTT
NA	NA	TRBV6-1	TRBJ2-1	CASQAQLTDKQFF	TGTGCCAGCCAGGCCCAGTTGACAGATAAGCAGTTCTTC
NA	many	TRBV6-1	TRBJ2-7	CASSLVGNEQYF	TGTGCCAGCAGTCTCGTGGGCAATGAGCAGTACTTC
NA	NA	TRBV6-1	TRBJ2-4	CASSEARAVDQNIQYF	TGTGCCAGCAGTGAAGCTCGGGCAGTAGACCAAAACATCCAGTACTTC
TRBD1	many	TRBV6-2/TRBV6-3	TRBJ2-1	CASSYGQATYNEQFF	TGTGCCAGCAGTTACGGACAGGCTACTTACAATGAGCAGTTCTTC
NA	NA	TRBV4-1	TRBJ1-2	CASSQARGTYGYTF	TGCGCCAGCAGCCAAGCCAGGGGAACCTATGGCTACACCTTC
TRBD2	NA	TRBV10-1	TRBJ2-7	CASSPSSGGYEQYF	TGCGCCAGCAGCCCTTCTAGCGGGGGCTACGAGCAGTACTTC
NA	NA	TRBV6-1	TRBJ2-3	CARGVVSTGEQYF	TGTGCCCGCGGGGTTGTGAGCACAGGGGAGCAGTATTTT
TRBD1	NA	TRBV3-1	TRBJ1-6	CASRAGTGSSYNSPLHF	TGTGCCAGCAGAGCCGGGACAGGGAGCTCCTATAATTCACCCCTCCACTTT
NA	NA	TRBV10-2	TRBJ2-5	CASRDQETQYF	TGCGCGAGCCGTGACCAAGAGACCCAGTATTTC
TRBD1	NA	TRBV10-2	TRBJ2-2	CASSERGTGNTGELFF	TGCGCCAGCAGTGAGCGGGGGACAGGGAACACCGGGGAGCTGTTTTTT
NA	NA	TRBV6-5	TRBJ2-7	CASSYSRQSNYEQYF	TGTGCCAGCAGTTACTCGCGTCAGTCAAACTACGAGCAGTACTTC
TRBD2	NA	TRBV4-2	TRBJ2-1	CASSQNSGGAEDNEQFF	TGTGCCAGCAGCCAAAATAGCGGGGGGGCTGAGGACAATGAGCAGTTCTTC
NA	many	TRBV6-5	TRBJ2-6	CASSSLSGANVLTF	TGTGCCAGCAGTTCCCTCTCTGGGGCCAACGTCCTGACTTTC
TRBD2	NA	TRBV6-1	TRBJ2-4	CASSLVSVAGASDMQYF	TGTGCCAGCAGTCTCGTTTCGGTGGCGGGAGCATCGGACATGCAGTACTTC
NA	many	TRBV6-1	TRBJ1-5	CASRAGTEIYSNQPQHF	TGTGCCAGCAGAGCCGGGACCGAAATTTATAGCAATCAGCCCCAGCATTTT
NA	NA	TRBV10-3	TRBJ2-3	CAISGGGGGFPDTQYF	TGTGCCATCAGTGGTGGCGGGGGCGGCTTCCCAGATACCCAGTATTTT
NA	many	TRBV28	TRBJ2-3	CASSSGTRTDTQYF	TGTGCCAGCTCCTCGGGGACTCGCACAGATACGCAGTATTTT
NA	NA	TRBV27	TRBJ2-5	CAGRGWGAETQYF	TGTGCCGGCAGGGGCTGGGGGGCCGAGACCCAGTACTTC
NA	NA	TRBV4-2	TRBJ2-1	CASSQEGNAQETQFF	TGTGCCAGCAGCCAAGAGGGGAATGCCCAAGAGACCCAGTTCTTC
TRBD2	NA	TRBV10-3	TRBJ2-5	CAGSGAGGRGRAQETQYF	TGTGCGGGTAGTGGGGCGGGGGGCAGGGGCCGTGCCCAAGAGACCCAGTACTTC
NA	few	TRBV6-5	TRBJ2-3	CASSYSGGLTDTQYF	TGTGCCAGCAGTTACTCCGGGGGCCTCACAGATACGCAGTATTTT
NA	many	TRBV6-5	TRBJ2-2	CASSYALNTGELFF	TGTGCCAGCAGCTACGCCTTGAACACCGGGGAGCTGTTTTTT
NA	many	TRBV6-2/TRBV6-3	TRBJ2-3	CASSYSKDTQYF	TGTGCCAGCAGTTACTCGAAAGATACGCAGTATTTT
NA	NA	TRBV27	TRBJ2-3	CACAALLGGDQDTQYF	TGTGCCTGCGCGGCGCTCTTGGGCGGTGACCAAGATACGCAGTATTTT
NA	once	TRBV6-1	TRBJ2-3	CASSEAWEGGQDTQYF	TGTGCCAGCAGTGAAGCTTGGGAGGGGGGCCAAGATACGCAGTATTTT
NA	NA	TRBV4-1	TRBJ2-1	CASSQDWGLTGRDNEQFF	TGCGCCAGCAGCCAAGATTGGGGGTTGACAGGTAGGGACAATGAGCAGTTCTTC
NA	many	TRBV7-6	TRBJ2-7	CASSRRAGEYEQYF	TGTGCCAGCAGCCGAAGGGCAGGGGAGTACGAGCAGTACTTC
NA	NA	TRBV6-1	TRBJ2-3	CASKREPTTTDMQYF	TGTGCCAGCAAGAGGGAGCCTACCACCACAGATATGCAGTACTTT
TRBD1	few	TRBV18	TRBJ2-5	CASSPRPGTGHGETQYF	TGTGCCAGCTCACCACGTCCCGGGACAGGGCATGGGGAGACCCAGTACTTC
TRBD2	many	TRBV6-2/TRBV6-3	TRBJ2-7	CASSLMRSGRPLSFYEQYF	TGTGCCAGCAGTCTTATGAGGAGCGGGAGGCCTCTCTCTTTCTACGAGCAGTACTTC
TRBD1	NA	TRBV27	TRBJ2-5	CASASRGGGGTETQYF	TGTGCCAGCGCGTCACGAGGGGGCGGAGGCACAGAGACGCAGTACTTC
NA	many	TRBV9	TRBJ2-1	CASSAARSWSINEQFF	TGTGCCAGCAGCGCTGCGCGGTCCTGGTCCATCAATGAGCAGTTCTTC
NA	medium-sized	TRBV6-2/TRBV6-3	TRBJ2-1	CASSKLGNEQFF	TGTGCCAGCAGTAAGCTGGGCAATGAGCAGTTCTTC
NA	few	TRBV27	TRBJ2-5	CASSLSPRGGETQYF	TGTGCCAGCAGTTTATCCCCCAGGGGAGGGGAGACCCAGTACTTC
NA	NA	TRBV6-1	TRBJ2-3	CASSPGWSTETQYF	TGTGCCAGCAGTCCGGGGTGGAGCACAGAGACGCAGTATTTC
NA	many	TRBV6-1	TRBJ2-1	CASHSVSNEQFF	TGTGCCAGCCATAGCGTTAGCAATGAGCAGTTCTTC
TRBD2	NA	TRBV6-1	TRBJ2-4	CAGSGGAVEKIQYF	TGTGCCGGCAGCGGGGGGGCTGTGGAAAAGATTCAGTACTTC
TRBD2	NA	TRBV27	TRBJ2-5	CASAGGGGRDTETQYF	TGTGCCAGCGCGGGGGGCGGGGGCCGGGACACAGAGACCCAGTATTTC
NA	many	TRBV10-1	TRBJ2-3	CASSRRIGGGTDTQYF	TGCGCCAGCAGCCGACGGATAGGCGGGGGCACAGATACGCAGTATTTT
TRBD2	NA	TRBV19	TRBJ2-1	CASSSATSGRAKEGEQFF	TGTGCCAGTAGTAGCGCGACTAGCGGGAGGGCCAAGGAGGGTGAGCAGTTCTTC
NA	many	TRBV6-2/TRBV6-3	TRBJ1-1	CASSYKENTEAFF	TGTGCCAGCAGTTACAAGGAGAACACTGAAGCTTTCTTT
NA	few	TRBV6-1	TRBJ2-5	CASSGRWRQETQYF	TGTGCCAGCAGTGGGAGGTGGCGTCAAGAGACCCAGTACTTC
NA	NA	TRBV6-4	TRBJ2-3	CASSDSGLARTDTQYF	TGTGCCAGCAGTGACTCGGGTCTGGCCCGCACAGATACGCAGTATTTT
NA	NA	TRBV7-6	TRBJ2-2	CASQTGNRELFF	TGTGCCAGCCAGACGGGAAATAGGGAGCTGTTTTTT
NA	NA	TRBV7-2	TRBJ2-4	CASSFSGRRAKDTQYF	TGTGCCAGCAGCTTCTCGGGGCGGAGGGCCAAAGATACGCAGTACTTC
TRBD2	NA	TRBV6-1	TRBJ2-5	CAAGEWGLVPETQYF	TGTGCCGCGGGGGAATGGGGCCTCGTCCCAGAGACCCAGTACTTC
TRBD1	many	TRBV20-1	TRBJ2-5	CSASRGQVQETQYF	TGCAGTGCCTCAAGGGGACAGGTCCAAGAGACCCAGTACTTC